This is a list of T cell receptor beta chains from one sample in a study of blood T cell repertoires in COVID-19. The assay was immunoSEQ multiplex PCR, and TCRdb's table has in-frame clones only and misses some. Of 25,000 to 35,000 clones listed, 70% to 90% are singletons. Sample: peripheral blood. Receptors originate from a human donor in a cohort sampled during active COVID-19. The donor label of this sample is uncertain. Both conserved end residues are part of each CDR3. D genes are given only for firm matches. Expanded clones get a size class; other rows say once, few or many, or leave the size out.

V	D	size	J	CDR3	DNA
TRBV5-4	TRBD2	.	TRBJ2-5	CASSIVAGGETQYF	TGTGCCAGCAGCATAGTAGCGGGAGGCGAGACCCAGTACTTC
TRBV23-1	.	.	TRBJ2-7	CASSQSGFRESSYEQYF	TGCGCCAGCAGTCAATCTGGTTTCCGGGAGAGCTCCTACGAGCAGTACTTC
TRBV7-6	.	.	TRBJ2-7	CASSFSHSSYEQYF	TGTGCCAGCAGCTTCTCACACAGCTCCTACGAGCAGTACTTC
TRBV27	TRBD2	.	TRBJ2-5	CASSSRPSGRVETQYF	TGTGCCAGCAGTTCCCGGCCCAGCGGGAGGGTAGAGACCCAGTACTTC
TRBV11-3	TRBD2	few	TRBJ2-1	CASSLGLAGALEQFF	TGTGCCAGCAGCCTAGGACTAGCGGGAGCTCTTGAGCAGTTCTTC
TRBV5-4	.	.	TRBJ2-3	CASSLSSTDTQYF	TGTGCCAGCAGCTTATCTAGCACAGATACGCAGTATTTT
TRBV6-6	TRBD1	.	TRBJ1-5	CASSDDRGPNQPQHF	TGTGCCAGCAGTGATGACAGGGGCCCCAATCAGCCCCAGCATTTT
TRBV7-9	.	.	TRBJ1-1	CAGGNTEAFF	TGTGCCGGAGGGAACACTGAAGCTTTCTTT
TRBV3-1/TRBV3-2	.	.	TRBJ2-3	CASSQVVRGGTDTQYF	TGTGCCAGCAGCCAAGTGGTCAGGGGGGGCACAGATACGCAGTATTTT
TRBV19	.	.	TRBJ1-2	CASSMDEGDYGYTF	TGTGCCAGTAGTATGGATGAGGGAGACTATGGCTACACCTTC
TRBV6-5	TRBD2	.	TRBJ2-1	CASSWTSGRDNEQFF	TGTGCCAGCAGTTGGACTAGCGGGAGGGACAATGAGCAGTTCTTC
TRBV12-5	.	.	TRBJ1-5	CASGLNSNQPQHF	TGTGCTAGTGGTCTTAATAGCAATCAGCCCCAGCATTTT
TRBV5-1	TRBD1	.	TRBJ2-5	CASSPTGDHRETQYF	TGCGCCAGCAGCCCGACAGGGGACCATCGAGAGACCCAGTACTTC
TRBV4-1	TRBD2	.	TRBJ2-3	CASSFGGQSGGTDTQYF	TGCGCCAGCAGCTTTGGCGGGCAAAGCGGGGGTACAGATACGCAGTATTTT
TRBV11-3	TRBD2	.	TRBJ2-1	CASSLGLAGDSYNEQFF	TGTGCCAGCAGCCTGGGACTAGCGGGAGACTCCTACAATGAGCAGTTCTTC
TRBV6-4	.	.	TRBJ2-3	CASSEPPSGGGADTQYF	TGTGCCAGCAGTGAGCCTCCTAGCGGAGGGGGGGCAGATACGCAGTATTTT
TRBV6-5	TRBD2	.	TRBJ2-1	CASQGSGSHNEQFF	TGTGCCAGCCAAGGCAGCGGGAGCCACAATGAGCAGTTCTTC
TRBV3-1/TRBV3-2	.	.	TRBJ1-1	CASSPQWAGNTEAFF	TGTGCCAGCAGCCCCCAGTGGGCAGGCAACACTGAAGCTTTCTTT
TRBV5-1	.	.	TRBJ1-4	CASSLAGTEKLFF	TGCGCCAGCAGCTTGGCAGGAACTGAAAAACTGTTTTTT
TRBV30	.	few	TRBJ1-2	CAFEHNNYGYTF	TGTGCCTTCGAACACAATAACTATGGCTACACCTTC
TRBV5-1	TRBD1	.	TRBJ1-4	CASSFGTGEGEKLFF	TGCGCCAGCAGCTTTGGGACAGGGGAAGGAGAAAAACTGTTTTTT
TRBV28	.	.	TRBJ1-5	CASSRNRSPRPQHF	TGTGCCAGCAGTAGAAACAGGAGTCCGCGGCCCCAGCATTTT
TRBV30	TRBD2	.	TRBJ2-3	CAWSREAGGGPDTQYF	TGTGCCTGGAGTAGGGAAGCGGGAGGGGGGCCAGATACGCAGTATTTT
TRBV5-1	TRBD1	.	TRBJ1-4	CASSSKTGLDEKLFF	TGCGCCAGCAGCTCGAAGACAGGGTTAGATGAAAAACTGTTTTTT
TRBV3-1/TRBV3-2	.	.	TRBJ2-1	CASSRGPLPYNEQFF	TGTGCCAGCAGCCGGGGGCCCCTACCGTACAATGAGCAGTTCTTC
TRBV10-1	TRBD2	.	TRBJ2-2	CASTRPASGDTGELFF	TGCGCCAGCACCCGCCCGGCTAGCGGGGACACCGGGGAGCTGTTTTTT
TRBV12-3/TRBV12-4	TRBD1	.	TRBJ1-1	CANRRTGGTEAFF	TGTGCCAACAGGAGGACAGGGGGCACTGAAGCTTTCTTT
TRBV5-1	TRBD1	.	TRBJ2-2	CASSLVADRATGELFF	TGCGCCAGCAGCTTGGTAGCGGACAGGGCCACCGGGGAGCTGTTTTTT
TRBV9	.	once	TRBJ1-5	CASSVDGSPNQPQHF	TGTGCCAGCAGCGTAGATGGCAGTCCCAATCAGCCCCAGCATTTT
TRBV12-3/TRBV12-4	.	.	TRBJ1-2	CASSFARSGYTF	TGTGCCAGCAGTTTTGCCAGGTCTGGCTACACCTTC
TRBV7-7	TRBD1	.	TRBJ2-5	CASSRDSGQETQYF	TGTGCTAGCAGCCGGGACAGCGGCCAAGAGACCCAGTACTTC
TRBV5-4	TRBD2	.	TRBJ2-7	CASRSLADPSYEQYF	TGTGCCAGCAGGTCTCTAGCGGACCCCTCCTACGAGCAGTACTTC
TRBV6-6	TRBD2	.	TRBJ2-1	CASTLGLAGASEQFF	TGTGCCAGCACCCTGGGACTAGCGGGAGCATCTGAGCAGTTCTTC
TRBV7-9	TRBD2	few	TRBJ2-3	CASSPGLAVTDTQYF	TGTGCCAGCAGCCCCGGACTAGCGGTGACAGATACGCAGTATTTT
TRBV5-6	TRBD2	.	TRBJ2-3	CASSGRGYADTQYF	TGTGCCTCGTCAGGGAGGGGTTACGCAGATACGCAGTATTTT
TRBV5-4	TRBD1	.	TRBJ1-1	CASSGGQTSGYTEAFF	TGTGCCAGCAGCGGGGGACAGACCTCCGGGTACACTGAAGCTTTCTTT
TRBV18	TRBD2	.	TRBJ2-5	CASSPGTSGKTQYF	TGTGCCAGCTCACCGGGGACTAGCGGGAAGACCCAGTACTTC
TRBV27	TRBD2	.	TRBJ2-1	CASRLTSGRARNEQFF	TGTGCCAGCAGACTAACTAGCGGGAGGGCTCGCAATGAGCAGTTCTTC
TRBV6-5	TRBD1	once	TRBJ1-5	CASSSPGQGGGQPQHF	TGTGCCAGCAGTTCCCCGGGACAGGGGGGGGGTCAGCCCCAGCATTTT
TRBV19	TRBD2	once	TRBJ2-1	CASTRLAGGFDNEQFF	TGTGCCAGTACCCGACTAGCGGGAGGGTTTGACAATGAGCAGTTCTTC
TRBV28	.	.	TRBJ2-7	CASRAGHSYEQYF	TGTGCCAGCAGGGCAGGGCATTCCTACGAGCAGTACTTC
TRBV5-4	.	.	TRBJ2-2	CASSLAGLNTGELFF	TGTGCCAGCAGCTTGGCAGGTCTGAACACCGGGGAGCTGTTTTTT
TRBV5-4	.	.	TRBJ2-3	CASSLARASSTDTQYF	TGTGCCAGCAGCTTGGCCAGGGCTTCTAGCACAGATACGCAGTATTTT
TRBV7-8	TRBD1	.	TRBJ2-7	CASSGQLGTGAYEQYF	TGTGCCAGCAGCGGCCAATTGGGGACAGGTGCCTACGAGCAGTACTTC
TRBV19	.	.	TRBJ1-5	CASRGRGGRAQHF	TGTGCCAGTAGAGGGCGGGGTGGCAGAGCGCAGCATTTT
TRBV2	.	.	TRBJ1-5	CASSEVTVGQPQHF	TGTGCCAGCAGTGAAGTAACAGTAGGACAGCCCCAGCATTTT
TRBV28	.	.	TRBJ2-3	CASSPPRALGDTQYF	TGTGCCAGCAGCCCCCCCAGGGCCCTGGGGGATACGCAGTATTTT